Listed here are 30 T cell receptor beta chains from one sample, sequenced in a study of T cells in localized non-small cell lung cancer. Sequencing used immunoSEQ multiplex PCR; TCRdb keeps in-frame clones, though not all of them. Of approximately 40,000 clones detected, about 90% appear once; the ten largest clones hold approximately 6%. This specimen was peripheral blood, taken before any cancer treatment. Source of these receptors: a man between 35 and 75 years old with stage I lung adenocarcinoma.

V and J are TRBV18 and TRBJ2-1; 10 bases line up with TRBD2. The CDR3 sequence is 17 residues long. Germline CDR1 and CDR2: KGHSH and LQKENI. Trimming took 4 bases from V and 0 from J; bases not matched to a gene: 6. As DNA, the CDR3 is TGTGCCAGCTCACGGGCTAGCGGGAGTAGCTCCTACAATGAGCAGTTCTTC. It encodes CASSRASGSSSYNEQFF. The full variable domain, in which reference TRBV18 and TRBJ2-1 provide the parts outside the CDR3, is NAGVMQNPRHLVRRRGQEARLRCSPMKGHSHVYWYRQLPEEGLKFMVYLQKENIIDESGMPKERFSAEFPKEGPSILRIQQVVRGDSAAYFCASSRASGSSSYNEQFFGPGTRLTVL.

V gene TRBV10-3 combines with J gene TRBJ1-2; no reliable D call. The CDR3 runs 12 residues. Between the trimmed V and J ends, which lost 0 bases and 6 bases, there was a span of 5 bases. Germline CDR1 is ENHRY and CDR2 is SYGVKD. The DNA for the CDR3 is TGTGCCATCAGTGAGTCAGGCAATGGCTACACCTTC. Its translation is CAISESGNGYTF.

This clone appeared a single time. The chain recombines TRBV28 with TRBJ1-2; 11 bases map to TRBD1. This CDR3 is built from 15 residues. The germline CDR1 and CDR2 sequences are MDHEN and SYDVKM. V was clipped by 7 bases and J by 4 bases; unmatched bases: 8. The CDR3 bases are TGTGCCAGCACCGTGTGGGACAGGGGGACCTATGGCTACACCTTC. This gives the protein CASTVWDRGTYGYTF.

This chain uses TRBV4-3 with TRBJ2-3; D call uncertain. V was cut by 3 bases and J by 7 bases, with 11 bases left in between. The CDR3 covers 13 residues. The germline gives CDR1 LGHNA, CDR2 YSLEER. This chain's CDR3 is CASSQGGEYTQYF. CDR3 DNA sequence: TGCGCCAGCAGCCAGGGCGGTGAATATACGCAGTATTTT.

The chain joins TRBV11-2 to TRBJ2-3, with D unclear. CDR1 is SGHAT and CDR2 is FQNNGV in the germline V gene. V lost 6 bases, J lost 0 bases, and 10 bases lay in between. This CDR3 is 14 amino acids long. The CDR3 is CASSPMASTDTQYF. As DNA, the CDR3 is TGTGCCAGCAGTCCCATGGCCAGCACAGATACGCAGTATTTT.

Concerning this clone: At one boundary the junction diverges from the germline segment, which might be a read error. The chain combines TRBV28 with TRBJ2-5; D assignment may be TRBD1 or TRBD2 (5 bases each). In germline, CDR1 is MDHEN, CDR2 SYDVKM. This CDR3 is 11 amino acids long. The CDR3 DNA is TGTGCCAGCAGTTTATCGGTAGGGACCCACTTC. Translation: CASSLSVGTHF.

The chain recombines TRBV7-9 with TRBJ2-7; weak D call: TRBD1 (6 bases). Trimming took off 5 bases at V and 2 bases at J, with 10 bases between the two ends. CDR3 length: 13 amino acids. Germline V gene lookup returns CDR1 SEHNR and CDR2 FQNEAQ (reference sequence). The CDR3 loop reads CASSQTGTYEQYF. The CDR3 coding sequence is TGTGCCAGCAGCCAAACAGGGACCTACGAGCAGTACTTC. The full variable domain, with the rest looked up from reference TRBV7-9 and TRBJ2-7, is DTGVSQNPRHKITKRGQNVTFRCDPISEHNRLYWYRQTLGQGPEFLTYFQNEAQLEKSRLLSDRFSAERPKGSFSTLEIQRTEQGDSAMYLCASSQTGTYEQYFGPGTRLTVT.

The CDR3 region has the DNA TGTGCCAGCAGTTACGGCCCCCCGCCACAGCCCCAGCATTTT. Protein product: CASSYGPPPQPQHF. The J gene is TRBJ1-5, the V gene TRBV6-5; D is unresolved. Looked up from germline, CDR1 is MNHEY and CDR2 is SVGAGI. Between the trimmed V and J ends, which lost 2 bases and 7 bases, there was a span of 12 bases. This CDR3 has 14 residues.

The V and J genes are TRBV28 and TRBJ2-5; TRBD2 is a possible D gene (5 bases). CDR1 is MDHEN, CDR2 SYDVKM, per germline. The CDR3 has 12 residues. Trimming pared 7 bases from V and 5 bases from J, leaving 11 bases between. The DNA for the CDR3 is TGTGCCAGCACTCGGGGATTGGAGACCCAGTACTTC. Translating gives CASTRGLETQYF.

J is TRBJ2-5 and V is TRBV11-2, with a tentative D call TRBD1 (5 bases). The germline CDR1 and CDR2 sequences are SGHAT and FQNNGV. Trimming left V 5 bases short and J 7 bases short, with 20 bases between. The CDR3 spans 15 residues. CDR3 DNA sequence: TGTGCCAGCAGCCATGAACCTCAGGGTGGCGCGACCCAGTACTTC. Protein: CASSHEPQGGATQYF. Full variable domain (outside the CDR3, taken from reference TRBV11-2 and TRBJ2-5): EAGVAQSPRYKIIEKRQSVAFWCNPISGHATLYWYQQILGQGPKLLIQFQNNGVVDDSQLPKDRFSAERLKGVDSTLKIQPAKLEDSAVYLCASSHEPQGGATQYFGPGTRLLVL.

This clone is a singleton in its sample. The rearrangement joins TRBV5-4 to TRBJ1-1; unclear D gene. Trimming stripped 4 bases from V and 1 base from J, with 11 bases between. The germline V gene has CDR1 SGHNT and CDR2 YYREEE (reference sequence). The CDR3 has 14 amino acids. The chain's CDR3 is CASSSPQRNTEAFF. CDR3 DNA: TGTGCCAGCAGCAGCCCGCAGAGGAACACTGAAGCTTTCTTT.

In its sample, this clone was seen once. The gene calls are TRBV4-2 and TRBJ2-3, with D unresolved. Germline V gives CDR1 LGHNA, CDR2 YNFKEQ. Trimming stripped 0 bases from V and 6 bases from J, with 13 bases between. The CDR3 is 15 amino acids. As DNA, the CDR3 is TGTGCCAGCAGCCAAGAAGTGGGCCCGAACGATACGCAGTATTTT. It yields the protein CASSQEVGPNDTQYF.

This rearrangement joins TRBV28 to TRBJ1-1; D is ambiguous. V gave up 4 bases and J gave up 4 bases, with 16 bases separating them. CDR3 length: 15 amino acids. Germline-derived CDR1 and CDR2 are MDHEN and SYDVKM. The CDR3 nucleotides read TGTGCCAGCAGTTCCACAGCCTACCTGGGCACTGAAGCTTTCTTT. It codes for CASSSTAYLGTEAFF.

The CDR3 here is CASSLAPGGGHEQFF. Here the CDR3 DNA reads TGTGCCAGCAGCTTAGCCCCGGGTGGGGGACATGAGCAGTTCTTC. The V gene is TRBV11-3, the J gene TRBJ2-1; either TRBD1 or TRBD2 may fit D (5 bases each). Germline values: CDR1 SGHNT, CDR2 YENEEA. The CDR3 is 15 residues long. The V end was cut by 1 base, the J end by 8 bases, with 15 bases between.

In its sample, this clone was seen a few times. CDR3 sequence reads: CASGLVRDGESSTDTQYF. CDR3 sequence (DNA): TGTGCTAGTGGTTTGGTGCGGGACGGCGAGAGTAGCACAGATACGCAGTATTTT. The chain recombines TRBV12-5 with TRBJ2-3; D perhaps matches TRBD2 (6 bases). Germline V gives CDR1 LGHNT, CDR2 FRNRAP. V was cut by 0 bases and J by 0 bases, with 16 bases left in between. The CDR3 has 18 residues. Full variable domain (remainder filled in from reference TRBV12-5 and TRBJ2-3): DARVTQTPRHKVTEMGQEVTMRCQPILGHNTVFWYRQTMMQGLELLAYFRNRAPLDDSGMPKDRFSAEMPDATLATLKIQPSEPRDSAVYFCASGLVRDGESSTDTQYFGPGTRLTVL.

The rearrangement links TRBV27 to TRBJ2-7; D might be TRBD1 (5 bases). Trimming removed 6 bases from V and 4 bases from J, with 10 bases in between. Germline-derived CDR1 and CDR2 are MNHEY and SMNVEV (reference sequence). CDR3 length: 12 amino acids. DNA for the CDR3: TGTGCCAGCAGCCCAGGGCCTTACGAGCAGTACTTC. It encodes CASSPGPYEQYF.

This chain uses TRBV2 with TRBJ2-1, with D possibly called TRBD1 or TRBD2 (6 bases each). CDR1 and CDR2 (germline): SNHLY, FYNNEI. With 6 bases removed from V and 10 bases from J, the gap between germline ends came to 19 bases. The CDR3 extends over 14 amino acids. CDR3 in amino acids: CASSAMGLGGEQFF. Here the CDR3 DNA reads TGTGCCAGCAGCGCCATGGGACTGGGGGGCGAGCAGTTCTTC. Drawing the rest from reference TRBV2 and TRBJ2-1, the complete variable domain is EPEVTQTPSHQVTQMGQEVILRCVPISNHLYFYWYRQILGQKVEFLVSFYNNEISEKSEIFDDQFSVERPDGSNFTLKIRSTKLEDSAMYFCASSAMGLGGEQFFGPGTRLTVL.

This clone was detected only once. The sample has other DNA sequences that encode this CDR3 too. The chain joins TRBV27 to TRBJ2-2; D unresolved. The CDR3 extends over 15 amino acids. V dropped 1 base and J dropped 1 base, with 7 bases sitting between them. Germline V gives CDR1 MNHEY, CDR2 SMNVEV (reference sequence). The CDR3 spells CASSLYGGNTGELFF. The CDR3 DNA reads as TGTGCCAGCAGTTTATACGGTGGGAACACCGGGGAGCTGTTTTTT.

J is TRBJ2-7 and V is TRBV27; TRBD1 is a possible D gene (6 bases). The CDR3 is 14 amino acids. CDR1 is MNHEY and CDR2 is SMNVEV in the germline V gene (reference sequence). The V and J ends lost 5 bases and 2 bases respectively, with 13 bases between them. The CDR3 DNA reads TGTGCCAGCAGTGGGACACCAGGCCCCTACGAGCAGTACTTC. This sequence encodes CASSGTPGPYEQYF.

Only a few counts were recorded for this clone. The chain couples TRBV27 to TRBJ1-2; 7 positions match TRBD1. V lost 6 bases, J lost 1 base, and 5 bases stayed unmatched. Germline CDR1 is MNHEY and CDR2 is SMNVEV (reference sequence). This CDR3 spans 14 amino acids. The CDR3 DNA reads as TGTGCCAGCAGCCCGACAGGGAGTAACTATGGCTACACCTTC. Its translation: CASSPTGSNYGYTF.

The J gene is TRBJ2-4, the V gene TRBV15, with 10 bases aligning to TRBD2. The CDR3 covers 13 residues. Unmatched junction bases numbered 6, after V lost 9 bases and J lost 7 bases. The germline V gene encodes CDR1 LNHNV and CDR2 YYDKDF (reference sequence). The CDR3 loop reads CATRAGGGNIQYF. The CDR3 DNA sequence: TGTGCCACGCGAGCGGGAGGGGGGAACATTCAGTACTTC.

The chain carries TRBV18 and TRBJ1-5; D is perhaps TRBD1 (6 bases). V was trimmed by 2 bases and J by 3 bases, leaving 14 bases between them. In germline, CDR1 is KGHSH, CDR2 LQKENI. The CDR3 contains 16 residues. CDR3 loop: CASSPGTPKINQPQHF. The DNA for the CDR3 is TGTGCCAGCTCACCAGGGACACCGAAAATCAATCAGCCCCAGCATTTT.

The chain joins TRBV4-2 to TRBJ2-3; the D is unclear. There are 14 residues in the CDR3. The germline CDR1 and CDR2 sequences are LGHNA and YNFKEQ. V dropped 1 base and J dropped 5 bases, with 10 bases sitting between them. CDR3 sequence reads: CASSQGPDGDTQYF. DNA of the CDR3: TGTGCCAGCAGCCAAGGCCCCGACGGAGATACGCAGTATTTT.

DNA for the CDR3: TGCAGCGTGGGACAGGGGTCAAAGCAGTATTTT. Translating it yields CSVGQGSKQYF. The chain joins TRBV29-1 to TRBJ2-3; TRBD1 aligns across 10 bases. Germline V gene data show CDR1 as SQVTM and CDR2 as ANQGSEA. V trimming: 6 bases; J trimming: 11 bases; junction bases outside the gene matches: 5. The CDR3 runs to 11 residues.

V is TRBV4-1 and J is TRBJ2-5; 12 nucleotides align to TRBD2. This CDR3 is 16 amino acids long. V was pared by 1 base and J by 2 bases, with 2 bases of the junction left unmatched. Germline CDR1 MGHRA, CDR2 YSYEKL. CDR3 region: CASSQALAGGQETQYF. As DNA, the CDR3 is TGCGCCAGCAGCCAAGCCCTAGCGGGAGGGCAAGAGACCCAGTACTTC.

CDR3 nucleotide sequence: TGTGCCAGCTCGGACGTAACTGAAGCTTTCTTT. Translation: CASSDVTEAFF. The J gene is TRBJ1-1, the V gene TRBV28, with D uncertain. The V gene lost 8 bases and the J gene lost 5 bases, with 9 bases spanning the gap. The germline V gene encodes CDR1 MDHEN and CDR2 SYDVKM. The CDR3 is 11 residues long.

The chain recombines TRBV7-9 with TRBJ1-2; tentative D call: TRBD1 (5 bases). The CDR3 is made up of 15 amino acids. The V end was cut by 3 bases, the J end by 3 bases, with 14 bases between. CDR1 is SEHNR and CDR2 is FQNEAQ in the germline V gene (reference sequence). The CDR3 protein is CASSFAGPGYYGYTF. CDR3 bases: TGTGCCAGCAGCTTTGCGGGACCGGGATACTATGGCTACACCTTC.

The chain is built from TRBV5-4 and TRBJ2-5, with 10 bases lining up with TRBD2. Germline trimming cut 0 bases from V and 1 base from J; bases unmatched to any gene: 6. The CDR3 contains 17 residues. Germline V CDR1 and CDR2: SGHNT, YYREEE (reference sequence). The CDR3 bases are TGTGCCAGCAGCTTGGGGGTAGCGGGAGGCCTCCAAGAGACCCAGTACTTC. Translating it yields CASSLGVAGGLQETQYF.

The rearrangement joins TRBV11-3 to TRBJ2-1; D tentatively reads TRBD1 or TRBD2 (6 bases each). CDR3 length: 17 amino acids. With 0 bases removed from V and 9 bases from J, the gap between germline ends came to 21 bases. Per germline, CDR1 SGHNT and CDR2 YENEEA. The CDR3 coding sequence is TGTGCCAGCAGCTTAGATGTGATGGGACTGGGGGCTAGTGAGCAGTTCTTC. It yields the protein CASSLDVMGLGASEQFF.

In the case of this clone: The germline gene is not matched at one end of the junction; a read error may be the cause. J is TRBJ2-3 and V is TRBV7-7, with TRBD2 matching over 9 bases. The germline V gene has CDR1 SSHAT and CDR2 FNYEAQ (reference sequence). The CDR3 sequence is 16 residues long. CDR3 nucleotide sequence: TGTGCTAGCAGCTTAGGGGTAGCGGGAGCTGGAGATACGCAGTATTTT. Translation: CASSLGVAGAGDTQYF.